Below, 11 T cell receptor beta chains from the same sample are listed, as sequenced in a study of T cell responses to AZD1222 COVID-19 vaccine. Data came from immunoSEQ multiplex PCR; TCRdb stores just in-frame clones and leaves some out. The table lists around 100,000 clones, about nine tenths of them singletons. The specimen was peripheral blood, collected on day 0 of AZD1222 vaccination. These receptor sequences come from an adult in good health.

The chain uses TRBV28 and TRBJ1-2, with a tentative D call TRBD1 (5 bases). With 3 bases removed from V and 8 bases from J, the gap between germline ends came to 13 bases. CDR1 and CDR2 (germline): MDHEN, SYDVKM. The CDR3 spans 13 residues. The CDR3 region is CASSLGGVGGYTF. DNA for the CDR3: TGTGCCAGCAGTTTGGGAGGGGTAGGGGGCTACACCTTC.

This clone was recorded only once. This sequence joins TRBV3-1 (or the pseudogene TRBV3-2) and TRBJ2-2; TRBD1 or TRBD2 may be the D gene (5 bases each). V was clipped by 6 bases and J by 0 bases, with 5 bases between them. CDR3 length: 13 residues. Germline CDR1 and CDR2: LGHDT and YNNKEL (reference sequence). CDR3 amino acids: CASRGPNTGELFF. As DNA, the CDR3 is TGTGCCAGCAGGGGACCGAACACCGGGGAGCTGTTTTTT.

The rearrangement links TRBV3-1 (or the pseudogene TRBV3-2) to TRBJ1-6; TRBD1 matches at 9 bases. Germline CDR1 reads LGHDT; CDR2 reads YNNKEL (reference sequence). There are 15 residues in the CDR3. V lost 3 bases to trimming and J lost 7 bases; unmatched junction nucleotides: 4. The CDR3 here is CASSHPGTGNSPLHF. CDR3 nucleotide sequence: TGTGCCAGCAGCCACCCCGGGACAGGGAATTCACCCCTCCACTTT.

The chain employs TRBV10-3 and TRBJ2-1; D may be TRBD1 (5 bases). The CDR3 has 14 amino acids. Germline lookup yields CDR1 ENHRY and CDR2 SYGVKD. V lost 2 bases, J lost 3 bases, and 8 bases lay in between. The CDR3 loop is CAISERQNYNEQFF. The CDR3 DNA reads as TGTGCCATCAGTGAGCGACAGAACTACAATGAGCAGTTCTTC.

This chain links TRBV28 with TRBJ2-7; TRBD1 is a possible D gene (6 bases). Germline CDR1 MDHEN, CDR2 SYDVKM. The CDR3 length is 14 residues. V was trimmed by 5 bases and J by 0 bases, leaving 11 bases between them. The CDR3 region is CASSAAGDSYEQYF. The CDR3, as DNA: TGTGCCAGCAGTGCGGCAGGGGACTCCTACGAGCAGTACTTC.

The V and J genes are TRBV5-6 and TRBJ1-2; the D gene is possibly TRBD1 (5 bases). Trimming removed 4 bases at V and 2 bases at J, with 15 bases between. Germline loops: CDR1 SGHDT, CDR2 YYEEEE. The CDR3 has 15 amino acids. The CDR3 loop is CASSPDIAGNYGYTF. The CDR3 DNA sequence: TGTGCCAGCAGCCCGGACATCGCAGGGAACTATGGCTACACCTTC.

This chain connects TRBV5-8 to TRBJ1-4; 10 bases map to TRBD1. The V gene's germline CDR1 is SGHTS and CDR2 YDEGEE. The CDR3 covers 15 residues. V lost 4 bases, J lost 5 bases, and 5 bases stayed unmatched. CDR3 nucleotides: TGTGCCAGCAGCATCGGACAGGGGGGGAATGAAAAACTGTTTTTT. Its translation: CASSIGQGGNEKLFF.

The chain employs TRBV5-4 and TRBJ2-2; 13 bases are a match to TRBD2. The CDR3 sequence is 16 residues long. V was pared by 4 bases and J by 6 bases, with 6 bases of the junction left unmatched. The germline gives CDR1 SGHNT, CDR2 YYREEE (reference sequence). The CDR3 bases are TGTGCCAGCAGCCCTACTAGCGGGGGGGATTCCGGGGAGCTGTTTTTT. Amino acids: CASSPTSGGDSGELFF. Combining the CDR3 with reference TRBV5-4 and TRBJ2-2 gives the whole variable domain ETGVTQSPTHLIKTRGQQVTLRCSSQSGHNTVSWYQQALGQGPQFIFQYYREEENGRGNFPPRFSGLQFPNYSSELNVNALELDDSALYLCASSPTSGGDSGELFFGEGSRLTVL.

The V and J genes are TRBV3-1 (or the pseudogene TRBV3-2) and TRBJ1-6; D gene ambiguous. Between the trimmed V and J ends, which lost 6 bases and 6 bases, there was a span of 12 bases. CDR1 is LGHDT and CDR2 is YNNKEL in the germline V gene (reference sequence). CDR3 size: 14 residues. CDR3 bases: TGTGCCAGCAGTGACTTGGGAGTTAATTCACCCCTCCACTTT. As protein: CASSDLGVNSPLHF.

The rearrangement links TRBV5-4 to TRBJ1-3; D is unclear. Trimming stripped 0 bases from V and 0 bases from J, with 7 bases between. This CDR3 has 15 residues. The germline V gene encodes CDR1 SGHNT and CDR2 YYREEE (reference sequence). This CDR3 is CASSLDVFSGNTIYF. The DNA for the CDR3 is TGTGCCAGCAGCTTGGATGTCTTCTCTGGAAACACCATATATTTT.

CDR3 coding DNA: TGCAGTGCTACTGACAGGGTGGAGAGCAATCAGCCCCAGCATTTT. It yields the protein CSATDRVESNQPQHF. V usage is TRBV20-1 and J usage is TRBJ1-5; 7 bases fit TRBD1. Germline-derived CDR1 and CDR2 are DFQATT and SNEGSKA (reference sequence). Germline trimming cut 4 bases from V and 1 base from J; bases unmatched to any gene: 7. CDR3 length: 15 residues.